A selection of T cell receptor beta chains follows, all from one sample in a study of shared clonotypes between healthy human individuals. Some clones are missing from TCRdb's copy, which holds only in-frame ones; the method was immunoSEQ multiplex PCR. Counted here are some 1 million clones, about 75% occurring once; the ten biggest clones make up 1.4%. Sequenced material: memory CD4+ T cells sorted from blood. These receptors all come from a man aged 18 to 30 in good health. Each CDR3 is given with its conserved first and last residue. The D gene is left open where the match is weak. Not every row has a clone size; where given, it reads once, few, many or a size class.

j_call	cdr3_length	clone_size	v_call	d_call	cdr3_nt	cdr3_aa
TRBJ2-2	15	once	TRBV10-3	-	TGTGCCATTGGGCGGGACAGCCCTTTCACCGGGGAGCTGTTTTTT	CAIGRDSPFTGELFF
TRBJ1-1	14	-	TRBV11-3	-	TGTGCCAGCAGCTTAGGTAGGGCGAACACTGAAGCTTTCTTT	CASSLGRANTEAFF
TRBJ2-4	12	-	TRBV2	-	TGTGCCAGCACCCTAGGGCCAGGGTCTCAGTACTTC	CASTLGPGSQYF
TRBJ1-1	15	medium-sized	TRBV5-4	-	TGTGCCAGCAGCTTGGTGACAGACGGGAACACTGAAGCTTTCTTT	CASSLVTDGNTEAFF
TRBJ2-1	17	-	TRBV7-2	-	TGTGCCAGCAGCCCCCGTTTGAATAGCCCCTCCTACAATGAGCAGTTCTTC	CASSPRLNSPSYNEQFF
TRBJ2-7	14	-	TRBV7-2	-	TGTGCCAGCAGCTTAGCGGGAGGCAGCTACGAGCAGTACTTC	CASSLAGGSYEQYF
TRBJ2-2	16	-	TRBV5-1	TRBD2	TGCGCCAGCAGCTTTAGACTAGCGGGGAATGTCGGGGAGCTGTTTTTT	CASSFRLAGNVGELFF
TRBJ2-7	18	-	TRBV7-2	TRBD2	TGTGCCAGCAGCTTAGTCTCGACTAGCGGGAGAAGCTCCTACGAGCAGTACTTC	CASSLVSTSGRSSYEQYF
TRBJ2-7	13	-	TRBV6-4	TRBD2	TGTGCCAGCAGTGACTCGAGCGGGACGGTGCAGTACTTC	CASSDSSGTVQYF
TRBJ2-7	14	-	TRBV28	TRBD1	TGTGCCAGCAGTCCGGGACAGACAATCTACGAGCAGTACTTC	CASSPGQTIYEQYF
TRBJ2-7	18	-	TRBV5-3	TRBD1	TGTGCCAGAAGCTTGGTCCAGGACAGGGTTTGGTCGTCCTACGAGCAGTACTTC	CARSLVQDRVWSSYEQYF
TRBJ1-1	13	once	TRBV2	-	TGTGCCAGCAGTACGGGGGTATCCACTGAAGCTTTCTTT	CASSTGVSTEAFF
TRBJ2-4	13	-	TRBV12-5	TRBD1	TGTGCTAGTGGTTTTGGACAGGGGAACATTCAGTACTTC	CASGFGQGNIQYF
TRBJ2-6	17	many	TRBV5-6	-	TGTGCCAGCAGCTTCTCCGGGACTTCTTCTGGGGCCAACGTCCTGACTTTC	CASSFSGTSSGANVLTF
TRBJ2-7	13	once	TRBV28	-	TGTGCCAGCAGTCTCGACAGTTTCTACGAGCAGTACTTC	CASSLDSFYEQYF
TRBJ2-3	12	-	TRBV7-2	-	TGTGCCAGCAGTCCCCCGGTGGATACGCAGTATTTT	CASSPPVDTQYF
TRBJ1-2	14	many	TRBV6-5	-	TGTGCCAGCAGTTACTCGTTGAAAAACTATGGCTACACCTTC	CASSYSLKNYGYTF
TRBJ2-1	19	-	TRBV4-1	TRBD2	TGCGCCAGCAGCCAAGACGCCTATCCCGGGACTAGCTCCCGCAATGAGCAGTTCTTC	CASSQDAYPGTSSRNEQFF
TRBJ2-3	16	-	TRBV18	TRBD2	TGTGCCAGCTCACCACCGTGGCGGGGGGACACAGATACGCAGTATTTT	CASSPPWRGDTDTQYF
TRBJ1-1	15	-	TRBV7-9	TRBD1	TGTGCCAGCAGCACCGGGGACAGCTTGAACACTGAAGCTTTCTTT	CASSTGDSLNTEAFF
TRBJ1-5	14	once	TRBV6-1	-	TGTGCCAGCAGTGAAGTAGGGCTGGGTCAGCCCCAGCATTTT	CASSEVGLGQPQHF
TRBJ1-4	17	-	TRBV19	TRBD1	TGTGCCAGTATGGGCACAGGGGGCCTCAGGTCTAATGAAAAACTGTTTTTT	CASMGTGGLRSNEKLFF
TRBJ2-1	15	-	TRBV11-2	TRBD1	TGTGCCAGCAGCCCTCGGGACAGGGGTTTCCGGGAGCAGTTCTTC	CASSPRDRGFREQFF
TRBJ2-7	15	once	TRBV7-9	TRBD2	TGTGCCAGCAGCTTAGTTGCGGGGGGACTGTCCGAGCAGTACTTC	CASSLVAGGLSEQYF
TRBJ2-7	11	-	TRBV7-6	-	TGTGCCAGCAGCCAGGGATCCGAGCAGTACTTC	CASSQGSEQYF
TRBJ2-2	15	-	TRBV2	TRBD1	TGTGCCAGCAAAAGGGCGACAGGGGAGGCCGGGGAGCTGTTTTTT	CASKRATGEAGELFF
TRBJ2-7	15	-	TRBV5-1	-	TGCGCCAGCAGCTTGGGACTTAGCCTTGCCTACGAGCAGTACTTC	CASSLGLSLAYEQYF
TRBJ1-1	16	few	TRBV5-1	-	TGCGCCAGCAGCCCTGGTGGAAAACTTATGAACACTGAAGCTTTCTTT	CASSPGGKLMNTEAFF
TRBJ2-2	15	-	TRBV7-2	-	TGTGCCAGCAGCCCCAGGCAGGCGGTTACCGGGGAGCTGTTTTTT	CASSPRQAVTGELFF
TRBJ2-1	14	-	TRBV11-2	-	TGTGCCAGCAGCTTAGGAGCATTAAGGGATGAGCAGTTCTTC	CASSLGALRDEQFF
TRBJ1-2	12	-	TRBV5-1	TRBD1	TGCGCCAGCAGCCCAGGACAGGGGGGCTACACCTTC	CASSPGQGGYTF
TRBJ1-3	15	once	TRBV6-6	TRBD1	TGTGCCATCTACCCGACAGGGGGGCTTGGAAACACCATATATTTT	CAIYPTGGLGNTIYF
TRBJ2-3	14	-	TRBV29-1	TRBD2	TGCAGCGGTCAGCGGGAGGGCCAGACAGATACGCAGTATTTT	CSGQREGQTDTQYF
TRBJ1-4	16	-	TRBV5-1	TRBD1	TGCGCCAGCAGCCATCGGGACAGGGGGCCGGGTGAAAAACTGTTTTTT	CASSHRDRGPGEKLFF
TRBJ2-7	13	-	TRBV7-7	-	TGTGCTAGCAGCTTAGTGGAGGGCTACGAGCAGTACTTC	CASSLVEGYEQYF
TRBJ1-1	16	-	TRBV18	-	TGTGCCAGCTCACCACGGGCCCAGGGACTGAACACTGAAGCTTTCTTT	CASSPRAQGLNTEAFF
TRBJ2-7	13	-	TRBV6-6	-	TGTGCCAGCAGTTACGCATCCTCCTACGAGCAGTACTTC	CASSYASSYEQYF
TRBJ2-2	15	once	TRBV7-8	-	TGTGCCAGCAGCTCCCGGACGGAGAACACCGGGGAGCTGTTTTTT	CASSSRTENTGELFF
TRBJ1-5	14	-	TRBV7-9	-	TGTGCCACTACAGGGTTGGGGCACAATCAGCCCCAGCATTTT	CATTGLGHNQPQHF
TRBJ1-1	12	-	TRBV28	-	TGTGCCAGCGGGATCAGGGGCCCCGGGGCTTTCTTT	CASGIRGPGAFF
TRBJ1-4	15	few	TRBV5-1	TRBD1	TGCGCCAGCAGCTCCCAGGGGGGTTCTAATGAAAAACTGTTTTTT	CASSSQGGSNEKLFF
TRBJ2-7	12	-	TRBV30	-	TGTGCCTGGAGTCAGGCCTCCTACGAGCAGTACTTC	CAWSQASYEQYF
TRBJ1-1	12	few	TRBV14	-	TGTGCCAGCAGCCAACGGGGAACTGAAGCTTTCTTT	CASSQRGTEAFF